This TCR beta chain was retrieved from a study of lymphopenia after photon versus proton radiotherapy. Whole-study findings and limits: Relative stability marked proton patients; photon patients lost diversity and naive cells.

This table comes from immunoSEQ multiplex PCR, and its TCRdb copy is limited to in-frame clones, with some not included. The repertoire consists of around 160,000 clones, with approximately 90% occurring once and the leading ten covering around 5%. As to this clone: Its specificity is not known.

CDR3 length: 11 residues. The germline CDR1 and CDR2 sequences are LNHDA and SQIVND (reference sequence). V was pared by 6 bases and J by 4 bases, with 7 bases between. The material sequenced was peripheral blood, taken from a patient treated with photon-based radiotherapy. The V gene is TRBV19, the J gene TRBJ2-7; perhaps D is TRBD1 or TRBD2 (5 bases each). This TCR derives from a man between 45 and 60 years old with gastric cancer. In nucleotides, the CDR3 is TGTGCCAGTAGCTGGGGGTACGAGCAGTACTTC. Translating gives CASSWGYEQYF.